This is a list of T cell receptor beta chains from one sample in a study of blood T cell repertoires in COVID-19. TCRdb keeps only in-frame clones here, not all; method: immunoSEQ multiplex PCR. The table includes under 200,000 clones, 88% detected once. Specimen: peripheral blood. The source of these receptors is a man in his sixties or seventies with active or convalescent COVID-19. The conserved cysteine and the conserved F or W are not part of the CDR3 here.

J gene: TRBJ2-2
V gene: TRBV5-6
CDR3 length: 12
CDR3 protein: ASSLVGRTGELF

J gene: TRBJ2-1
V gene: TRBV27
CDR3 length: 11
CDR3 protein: ASRADLYNEQF

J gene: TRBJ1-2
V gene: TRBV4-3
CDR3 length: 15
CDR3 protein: ASSPQLRQGASYGYT

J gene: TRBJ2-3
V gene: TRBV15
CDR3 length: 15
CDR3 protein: ATSRGSGGRLTDTQY

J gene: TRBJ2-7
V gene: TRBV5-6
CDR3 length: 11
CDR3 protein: ASSLTAAYEQY

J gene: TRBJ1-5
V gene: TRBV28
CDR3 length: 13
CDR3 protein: ASSFLGDSNQPQH

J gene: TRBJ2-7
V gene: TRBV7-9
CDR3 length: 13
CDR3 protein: ASSLAGQGNDEQY

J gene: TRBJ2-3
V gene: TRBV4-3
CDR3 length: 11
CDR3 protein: ASSQTWTDTQY

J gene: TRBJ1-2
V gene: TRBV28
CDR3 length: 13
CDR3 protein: ASSTVFAFNYGYT

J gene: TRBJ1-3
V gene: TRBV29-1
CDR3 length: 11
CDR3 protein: SVGPGAGNTIY

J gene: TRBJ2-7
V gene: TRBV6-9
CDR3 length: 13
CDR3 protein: ASSYWRGLPYEQY

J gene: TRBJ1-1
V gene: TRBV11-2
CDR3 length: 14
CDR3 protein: ASRIPGGPGNTEAF

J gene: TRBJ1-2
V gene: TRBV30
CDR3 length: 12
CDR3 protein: AWSPSLQHYGYT

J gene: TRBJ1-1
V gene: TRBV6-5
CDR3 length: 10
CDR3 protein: ASTRGGTEAF

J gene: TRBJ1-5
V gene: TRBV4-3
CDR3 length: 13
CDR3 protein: ASSQDRVSNQPQH

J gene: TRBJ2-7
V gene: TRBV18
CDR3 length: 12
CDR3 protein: ASSPELASYEQY

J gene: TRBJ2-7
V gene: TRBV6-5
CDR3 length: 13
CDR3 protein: ASSYSNRGILEQY

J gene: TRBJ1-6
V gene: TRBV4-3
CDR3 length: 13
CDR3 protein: ASSQVAGGVSPLH

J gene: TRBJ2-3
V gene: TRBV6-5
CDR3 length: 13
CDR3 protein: ASTPRQGFADTQY

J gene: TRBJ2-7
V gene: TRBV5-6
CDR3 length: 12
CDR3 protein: ASSTRTGDYEQY

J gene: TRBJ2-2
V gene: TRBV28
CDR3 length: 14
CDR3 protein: ASRKPTGANTGELF

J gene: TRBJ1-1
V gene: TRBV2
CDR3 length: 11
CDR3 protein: ASRQGMNTEAF

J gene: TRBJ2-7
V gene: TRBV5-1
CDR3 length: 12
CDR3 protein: ASHDWAGSYEQY

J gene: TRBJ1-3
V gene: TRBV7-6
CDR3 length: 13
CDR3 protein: ASSVGTGRGNTIY

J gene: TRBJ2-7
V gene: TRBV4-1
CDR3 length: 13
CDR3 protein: ASSQDATSASEQY

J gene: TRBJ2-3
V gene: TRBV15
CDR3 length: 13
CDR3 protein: ATSKGGSGTDTQY

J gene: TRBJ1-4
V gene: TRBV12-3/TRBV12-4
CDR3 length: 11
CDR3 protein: AITGQPNEKLF

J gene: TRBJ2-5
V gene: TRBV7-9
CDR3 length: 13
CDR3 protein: ASSSGVGGDGTQY

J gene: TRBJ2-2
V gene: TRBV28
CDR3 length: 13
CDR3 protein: ASSQAGANTGELF

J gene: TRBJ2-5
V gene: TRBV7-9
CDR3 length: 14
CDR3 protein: ASSPGYGTGRKTQY

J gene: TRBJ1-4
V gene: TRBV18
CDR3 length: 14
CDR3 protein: ASSPEQRNRNEKLF

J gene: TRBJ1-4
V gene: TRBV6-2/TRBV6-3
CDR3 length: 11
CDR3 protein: ASSYSIEVKLF

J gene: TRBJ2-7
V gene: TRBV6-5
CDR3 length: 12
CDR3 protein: ASTPTGIPYEQY

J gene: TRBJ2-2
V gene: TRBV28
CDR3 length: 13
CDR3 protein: ASSPAGGSTGELF

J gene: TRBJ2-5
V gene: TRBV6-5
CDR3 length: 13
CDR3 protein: ASSVDSGNQETQY

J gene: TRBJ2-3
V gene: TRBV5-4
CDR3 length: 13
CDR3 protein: ASSSGTGSTDTQY

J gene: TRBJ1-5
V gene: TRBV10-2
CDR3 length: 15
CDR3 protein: ASSQWVGRGANQPQH

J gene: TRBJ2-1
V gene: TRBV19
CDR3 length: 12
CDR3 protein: ASSIRDIPNEQF

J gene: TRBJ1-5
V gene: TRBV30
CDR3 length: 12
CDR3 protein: AWGEQGTQGPQH

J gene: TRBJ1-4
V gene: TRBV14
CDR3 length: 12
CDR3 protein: ASSPRQGGEKLF

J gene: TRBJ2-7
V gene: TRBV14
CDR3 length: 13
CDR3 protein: ASSRVAGVSGEQY

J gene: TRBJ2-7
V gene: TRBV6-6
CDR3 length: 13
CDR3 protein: ASKIAGLETYEQY

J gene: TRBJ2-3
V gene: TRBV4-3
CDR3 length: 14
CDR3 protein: ASSRQAGISTDTQY

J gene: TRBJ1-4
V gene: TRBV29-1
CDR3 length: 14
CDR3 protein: SVESGWTDGNEKLF

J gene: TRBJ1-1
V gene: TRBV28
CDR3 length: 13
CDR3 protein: ASSFPQGLNTEAF

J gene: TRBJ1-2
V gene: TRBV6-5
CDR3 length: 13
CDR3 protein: ASRPGQGPSYGYT

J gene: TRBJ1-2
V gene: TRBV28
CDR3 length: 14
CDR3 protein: ASSLPGQGQNYGYT

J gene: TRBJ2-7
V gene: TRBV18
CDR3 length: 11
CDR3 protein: ASSPLQGYEQY

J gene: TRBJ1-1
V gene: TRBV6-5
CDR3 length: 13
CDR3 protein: ASSLTGTGNTEAF

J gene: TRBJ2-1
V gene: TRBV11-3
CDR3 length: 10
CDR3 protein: ASSLSHNEQF

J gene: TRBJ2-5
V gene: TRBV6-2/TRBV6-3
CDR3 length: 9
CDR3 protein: ASSPGGTQY

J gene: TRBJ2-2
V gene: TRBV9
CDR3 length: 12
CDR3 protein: ASSVASDHGELF

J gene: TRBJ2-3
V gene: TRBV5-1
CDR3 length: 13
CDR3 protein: ASSAGTGSTDTQY

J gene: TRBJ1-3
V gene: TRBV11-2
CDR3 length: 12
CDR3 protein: ASRREASGNTIY

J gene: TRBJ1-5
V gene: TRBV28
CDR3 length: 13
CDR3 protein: ASSLPGQGEQPQH